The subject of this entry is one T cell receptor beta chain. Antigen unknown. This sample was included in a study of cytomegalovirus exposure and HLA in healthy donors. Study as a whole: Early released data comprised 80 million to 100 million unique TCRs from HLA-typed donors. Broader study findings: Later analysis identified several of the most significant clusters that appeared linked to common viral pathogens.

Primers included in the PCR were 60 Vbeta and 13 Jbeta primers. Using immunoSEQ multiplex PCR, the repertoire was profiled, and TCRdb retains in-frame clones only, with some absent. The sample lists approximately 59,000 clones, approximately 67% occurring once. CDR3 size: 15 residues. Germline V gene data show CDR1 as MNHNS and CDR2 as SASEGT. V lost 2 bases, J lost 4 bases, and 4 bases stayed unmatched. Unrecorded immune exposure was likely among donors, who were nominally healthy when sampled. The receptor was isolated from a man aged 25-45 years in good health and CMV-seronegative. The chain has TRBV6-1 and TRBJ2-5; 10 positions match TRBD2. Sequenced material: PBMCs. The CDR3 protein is CASSEKSGGAETQYF. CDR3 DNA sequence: TGTGCCAGCAGTGAAAAAAGCGGGGGGGCAGAGACCCAGTACTTC.